Sequencing of this T cell receptor beta chain was carried out in a study of Tregs in tolerant kidney transplant recipients. At the level of the study: Mixed chimerism was transient after nonmyeloablative marrow transplants from related graft donors.

CD4+CD25+CD127- Tregs, CD4+CD25- non-Tregs, CD4 and CD8 cells were sorted. CDR1 and CDR2 (germline): SGHVS, FQNEAQ. CDR3 length: 15 amino acids. The germline V and J ends were trimmed by 5 bases and 3 bases, with 13 bases remaining between them. Clones were sequenced by immunoSEQ multiplex PCR, and TCRdb holds only the in-frame ones, with some missing. The top ten hold approximately 2.3% of the sample, which has about 61,000 clones, 70% to 90% seen once. The specimen comprised Tregs from blood, sampled before the transplant. The chain combines TRBV7-8 with TRBJ2-2; D is uncertain. The receptor comes from a human donor who received a combined kidney and bone marrow transplant. Written as DNA, the CDR3 is TGTGCCAGCAGCATTATACAGTTTTACACCGGGGAGCTGTTTTTT. Its protein product is CASSIIQFYTGELFF.